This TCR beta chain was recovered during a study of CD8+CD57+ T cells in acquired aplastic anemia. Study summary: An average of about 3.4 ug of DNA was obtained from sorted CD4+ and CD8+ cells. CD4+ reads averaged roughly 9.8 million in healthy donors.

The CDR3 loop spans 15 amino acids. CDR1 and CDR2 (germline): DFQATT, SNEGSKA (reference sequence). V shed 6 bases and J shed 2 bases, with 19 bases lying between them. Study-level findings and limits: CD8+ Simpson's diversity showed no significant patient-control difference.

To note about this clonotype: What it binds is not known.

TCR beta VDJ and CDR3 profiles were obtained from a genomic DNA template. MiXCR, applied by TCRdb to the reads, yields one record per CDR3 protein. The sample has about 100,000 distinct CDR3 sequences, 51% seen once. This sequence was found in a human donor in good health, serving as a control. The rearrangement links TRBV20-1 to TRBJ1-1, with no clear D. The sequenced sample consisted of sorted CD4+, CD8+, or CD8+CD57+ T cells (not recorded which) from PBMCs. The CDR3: CSASSQGLGNTEAFF. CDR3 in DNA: TGCAGTGCCAGCAGCCAAGGGTTGGGAAACACTGAAGCTTTCTTT.